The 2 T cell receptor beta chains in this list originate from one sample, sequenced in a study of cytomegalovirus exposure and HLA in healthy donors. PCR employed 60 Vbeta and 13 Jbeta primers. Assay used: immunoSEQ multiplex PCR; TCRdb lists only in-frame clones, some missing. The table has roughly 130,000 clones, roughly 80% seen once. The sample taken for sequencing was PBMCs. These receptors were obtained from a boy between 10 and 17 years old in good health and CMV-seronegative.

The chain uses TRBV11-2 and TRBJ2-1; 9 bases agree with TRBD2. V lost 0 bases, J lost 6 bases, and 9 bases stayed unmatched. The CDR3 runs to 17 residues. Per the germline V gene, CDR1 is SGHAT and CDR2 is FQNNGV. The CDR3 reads CASSLDGVTSGPNEQFF. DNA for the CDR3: TGTGCCAGCAGCTTAGATGGCGTGACTAGCGGCCCCAATGAGCAGTTCTTC.

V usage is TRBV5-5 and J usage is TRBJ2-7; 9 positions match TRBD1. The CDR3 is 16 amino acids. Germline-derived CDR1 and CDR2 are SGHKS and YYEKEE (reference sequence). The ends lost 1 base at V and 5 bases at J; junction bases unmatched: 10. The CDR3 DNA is TGTGCCAGCAGCTTGTCGGGGACAGGGAGTTACCACGAGCAGTACTTC. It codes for CASSLSGTGSYHEQYF.